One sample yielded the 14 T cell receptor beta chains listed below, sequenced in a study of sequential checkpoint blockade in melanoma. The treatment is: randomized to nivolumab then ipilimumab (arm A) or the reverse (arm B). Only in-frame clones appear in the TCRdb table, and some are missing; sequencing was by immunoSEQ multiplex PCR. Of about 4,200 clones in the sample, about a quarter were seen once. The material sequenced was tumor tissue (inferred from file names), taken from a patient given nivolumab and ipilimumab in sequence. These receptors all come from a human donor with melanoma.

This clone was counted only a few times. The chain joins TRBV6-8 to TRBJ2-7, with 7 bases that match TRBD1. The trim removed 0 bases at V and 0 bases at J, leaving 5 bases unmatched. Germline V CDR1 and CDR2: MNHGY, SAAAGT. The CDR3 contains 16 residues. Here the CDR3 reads CASSYSKGTVSYEQYF. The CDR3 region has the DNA TGTGCCAGCAGTTACTCGAAGGGGACAGTCTCCTACGAGCAGTACTTC.

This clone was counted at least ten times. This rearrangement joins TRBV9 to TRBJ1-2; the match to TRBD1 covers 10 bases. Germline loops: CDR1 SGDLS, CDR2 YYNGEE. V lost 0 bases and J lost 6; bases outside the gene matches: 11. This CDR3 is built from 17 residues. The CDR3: CASSVVASPTGGDGYTF. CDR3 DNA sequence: TGTGCCAGCAGCGTAGTGGCCTCCCCGACAGGGGGCGATGGCTACACCTTC.

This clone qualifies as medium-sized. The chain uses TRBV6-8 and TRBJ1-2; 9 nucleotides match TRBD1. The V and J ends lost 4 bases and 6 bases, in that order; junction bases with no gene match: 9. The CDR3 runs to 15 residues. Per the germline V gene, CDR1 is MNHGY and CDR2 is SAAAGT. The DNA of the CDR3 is TGTGCCAGCAGTTGGACAGGGGTTATAGGGAATGGCTACACCTTC. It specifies CASSWTGVIGNGYTF.

The CDR3 sequence is CASQGGTGGEKLFF. CDR3 nucleotides: TGCGCCAGCCAGGGGGGGACAGGCGGGGAAAAACTGTTTTTT. V is TRBV5-1 and J is TRBJ1-4; TRBD1 agrees at 8 bases. The CDR3 loop spans 14 amino acids. V was pared by 7 bases and J by 8 bases, with 10 bases of the junction left unmatched. Germline CDR1 reads SGHRS; CDR2 reads YFSETQ.

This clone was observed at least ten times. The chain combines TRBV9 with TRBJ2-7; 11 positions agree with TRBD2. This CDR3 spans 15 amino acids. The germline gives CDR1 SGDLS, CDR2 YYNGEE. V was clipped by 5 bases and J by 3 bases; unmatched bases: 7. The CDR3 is CASSEGTSGIYEQYF. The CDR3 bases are TGTGCCAGCAGTGAAGGGACTAGCGGAATCTACGAGCAGTACTTC.

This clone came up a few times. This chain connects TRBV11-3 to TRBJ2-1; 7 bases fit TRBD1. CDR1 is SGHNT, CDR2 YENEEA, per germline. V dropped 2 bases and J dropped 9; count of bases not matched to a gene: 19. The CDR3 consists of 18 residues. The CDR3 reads CASSLSLRDSPSGGEQFF. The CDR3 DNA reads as TGTGCCAGCAGCTTATCCCTTAGGGACAGTCCGAGTGGGGGTGAGCAGTTCTTC.

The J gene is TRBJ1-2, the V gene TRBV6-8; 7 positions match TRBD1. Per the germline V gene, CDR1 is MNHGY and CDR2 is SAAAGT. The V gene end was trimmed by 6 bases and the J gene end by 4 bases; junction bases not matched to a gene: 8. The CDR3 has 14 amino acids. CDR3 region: CASRPGGRPYGYTF. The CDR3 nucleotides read TGTGCCAGCAGACCAGGGGGGCGGCCCTATGGCTACACCTTC.

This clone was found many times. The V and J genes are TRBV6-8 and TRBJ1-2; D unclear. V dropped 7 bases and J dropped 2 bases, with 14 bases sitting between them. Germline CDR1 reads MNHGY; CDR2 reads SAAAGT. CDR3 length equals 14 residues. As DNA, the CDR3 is TGTGCCAGCACGGACGCAACAGCCAACTATGGCTACACCTTC. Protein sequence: CASTDATANYGYTF.

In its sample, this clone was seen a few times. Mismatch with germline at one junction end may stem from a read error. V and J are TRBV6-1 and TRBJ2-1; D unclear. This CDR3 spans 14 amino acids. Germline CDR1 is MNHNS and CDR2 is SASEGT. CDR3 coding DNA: TGTGCCATCAGTGAAGGTCGGAGAGACAATGAGCAGTTCTTC. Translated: CAISEGRRDNEQFF.

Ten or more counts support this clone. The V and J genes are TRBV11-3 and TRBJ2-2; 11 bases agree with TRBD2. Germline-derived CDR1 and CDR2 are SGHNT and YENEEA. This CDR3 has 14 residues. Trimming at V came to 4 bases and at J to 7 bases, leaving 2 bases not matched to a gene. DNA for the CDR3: TGTGCCAGCAGCTGGGGACTAGCGGTCGGGGAGCTGTTTTTT. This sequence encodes CASSWGLAVGELFF.

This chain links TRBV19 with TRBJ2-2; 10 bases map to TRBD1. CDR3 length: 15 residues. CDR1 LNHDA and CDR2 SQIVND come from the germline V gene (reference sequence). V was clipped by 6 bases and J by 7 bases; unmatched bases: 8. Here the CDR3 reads CASRIPGQGYGELFF. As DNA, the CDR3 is TGTGCCAGTAGGATCCCGGGACAGGGGTACGGGGAGCTGTTTTTT.

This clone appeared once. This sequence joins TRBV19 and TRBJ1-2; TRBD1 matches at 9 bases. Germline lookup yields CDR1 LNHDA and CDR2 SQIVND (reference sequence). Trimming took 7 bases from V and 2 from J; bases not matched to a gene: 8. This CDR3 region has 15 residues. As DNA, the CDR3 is TGTGCCAGTAACTCGATCGACAGGGGGAACTATGGCTACACCTTC. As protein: CASNSIDRGNYGYTF.

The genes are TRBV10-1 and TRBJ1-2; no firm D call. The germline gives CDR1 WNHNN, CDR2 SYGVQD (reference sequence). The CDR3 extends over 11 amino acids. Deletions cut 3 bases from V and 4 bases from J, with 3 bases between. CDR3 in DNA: TGCGCCAGCAGTGACGGCTATGGCTACACCTTC. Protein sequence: CASSDGYGYTF.

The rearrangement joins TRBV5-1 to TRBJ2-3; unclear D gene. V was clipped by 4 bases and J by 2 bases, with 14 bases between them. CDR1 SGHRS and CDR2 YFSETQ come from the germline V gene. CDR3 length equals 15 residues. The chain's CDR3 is CASSLSGRITDTQYF. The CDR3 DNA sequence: TGCGCCAGCAGCCTTTCGGGCAGAATCACAGATACGCAGTATTTT.